Sequencing of this TCR beta chain was carried out in a study of lymphopenia after photon versus proton radiotherapy. As regards this clone: Antigen unknown.

Measured with immunoSEQ multiplex PCR; TCRdb has only the in-frame clones, and not every one. Here the sample spans tens of thousands of clones, 94% being singletons. V lost 6 bases and J 4 bases, leaving 16 bases between the germline ends. Germline loops: CDR1 MNHEY, CDR2 SMNVEV (reference sequence). The CDR3 totals 15 residues. Study-level findings and limits: Post-nadir TCR diversity decline inversely tracked overall survival among those who died. Only patients who died were analyzed for survival; proton advantage is unproven. Post-nadir diversity loss with photons came from oligoclonal expansion, particularly CD8+ Temra cells.

Sample: peripheral blood, taken from a patient treated with photon-based radiotherapy. This chain joins TRBV27 and TRBJ2-1, with D perhaps TRBD2 (7 bases). The receptor's source is a woman aged 45-60 years with cholangiocarcinoma. The CDR3 loop is CASSLRGGLYNEQFF. The CDR3 nucleotides read TGTGCCAGCAGCCTTAGGGGGGGATTATACAATGAGCAGTTCTTC.